This T cell receptor beta chain was documented in a study of Ad26.COV2.S vaccination and SARS-CoV-2 variants. Study-level information: Administration of Ad26.COV2.S was intramuscular, either once or twice 56 days apart.

The treatment: some 20 received Ad26.COV2.S at low or high dose, single or two shots; five or six received placebo; per-sample allocation not given. Following the first vaccine or placebo injection, samples were taken on day 63. Study results and limitations: Similar non-spike TCR breadth was observed in recipients of vaccine and of placebo. Spike-specific TCR breadth ran higher among vaccine recipients than placebo recipients.

CDR3 length: 17 residues. The V gene lost 5 bases and the J gene lost 3 bases, with 20 bases spanning the gap. Looked up from germline, CDR1 is MNHEY and CDR2 is SVGEGT. The data were produced by immunoSEQ multiplex PCR, yet TCRdb's version contains in-frame clones alone and is incomplete. The sample includes about half a million clones, 89% seen only once; the top ten take around 1.6%. Note on this clone: No antigen is known for it.

The sample was peripheral blood, taken in a trial of Ad26.COV2.S vaccine versus placebo. The TCR originated in a person aged 18-65 years who received the Ad26.COV2.S COVID-19 vaccine or a placebo. The rearrangement joins TRBV6-2 or TRBV6-3 to TRBJ1-3; a weak D match, TRBD1 (6 bases). CDR3 sequence reads: CASSTSRTGGLGNTIYF. DNA of the CDR3: TGTGCCAGCAGTACATCCCGCACGGGGGGCCTTGGAAACACCATATATTTT.